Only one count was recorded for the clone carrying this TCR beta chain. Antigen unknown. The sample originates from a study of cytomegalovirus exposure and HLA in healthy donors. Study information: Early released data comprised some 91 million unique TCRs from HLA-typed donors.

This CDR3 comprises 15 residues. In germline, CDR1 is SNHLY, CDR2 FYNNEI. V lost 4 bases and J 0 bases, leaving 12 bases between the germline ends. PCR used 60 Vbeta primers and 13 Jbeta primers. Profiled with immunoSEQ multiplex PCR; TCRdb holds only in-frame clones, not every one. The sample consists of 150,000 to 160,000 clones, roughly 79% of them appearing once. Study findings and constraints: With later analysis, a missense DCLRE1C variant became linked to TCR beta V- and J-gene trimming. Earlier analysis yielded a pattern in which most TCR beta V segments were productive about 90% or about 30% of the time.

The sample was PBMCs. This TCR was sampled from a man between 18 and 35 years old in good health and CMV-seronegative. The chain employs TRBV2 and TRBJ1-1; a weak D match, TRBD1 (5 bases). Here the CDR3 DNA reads TGTGCCAGCAGTGGTCTTTCAGGGATGAACACTGAAGCTTTCTTT. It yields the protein CASSGLSGMNTEAFF.